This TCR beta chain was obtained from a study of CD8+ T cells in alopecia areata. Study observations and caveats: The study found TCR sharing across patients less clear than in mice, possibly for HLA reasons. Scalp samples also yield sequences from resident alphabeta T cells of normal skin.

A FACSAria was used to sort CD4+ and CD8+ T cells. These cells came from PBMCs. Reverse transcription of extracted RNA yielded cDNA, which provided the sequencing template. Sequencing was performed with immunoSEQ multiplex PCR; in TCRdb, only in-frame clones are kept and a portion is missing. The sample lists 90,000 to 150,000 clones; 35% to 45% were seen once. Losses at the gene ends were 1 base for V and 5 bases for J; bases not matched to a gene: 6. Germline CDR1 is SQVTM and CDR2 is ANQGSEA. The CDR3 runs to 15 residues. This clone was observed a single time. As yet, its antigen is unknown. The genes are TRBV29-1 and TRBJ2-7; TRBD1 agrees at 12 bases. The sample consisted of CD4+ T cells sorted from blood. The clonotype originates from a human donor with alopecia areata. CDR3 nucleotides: TGCAGCGTTGAAGGGGACAGGGGGCGCCCCAACGAGCAGTACTTC. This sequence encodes CSVEGDRGRPNEQYF.